These 27 T cell receptor beta chains share one sample of origin, sequenced in a study of breast tumors, draining lymph nodes, adjacent tissues. Axillary draining lymph nodes of breast cancer patients supplied the node samples. From the multiplex PCR reads, TCRdb called clonotypes with MiXCR, one entry per CDR3 protein. The sample has approximately 120,000 distinct CDR3 sequences, 21% seen once. The sequenced material came from axillary lymph node tissue. All receptors come from a female donor with breast cancer. Some clones in this sample may be carry-over from other donors' samples.

This clonotype showed up many times. The J gene is TRBJ1-3, the V gene TRBV7-6, with TRBD1 matching over 7 bases. The germline gives CDR1 SGHVS, CDR2 FNYEAQ. J gave up 0 bases and V 1 base, and 3 bases lay outside the gene matches. The CDR3 loop spans 16 amino acids. CDR3 in amino acids: CASSLGGQYSGNTIYF. CDR3 DNA sequence: TGTGCCAGCAGCTTAGGGGGACAGTACTCTGGAAACACCATATATTTT.

This clonotype came up many times. The chain has TRBV12-3 or TRBV12-4 and TRBJ2-1, with unresolved D. Trimming pared 1 base from V and 8 bases from J, leaving 6 bases between. The CDR3 length is 12 residues. CDR3 coding DNA: TGTGCCAGCAGTTTAGGCACGTATGAGCAGTTCTTC. Translating it yields CASSLGTYEQFF.

This clonotype was detected ten times or more. The V call is TRBV7-3, the J call TRBJ2-5; the D gene is possibly TRBD1 (6 bases). CDR1 SGHTA and CDR2 FQGTGA come from the germline V gene. Trimming took 6 bases from V and 0 from J, leaving 14 bases between them. The CDR3 runs to 15 residues. The CDR3 spells CASSPTGHNQETQYF. In nucleotides, the CDR3 is TGTGCCAGCAGTCCTACGGGACACAACCAAGAGACCCAGTACTTC.

Note on this clonotype: Being one base from a much bigger clone, this may be a read error. This chain joins TRBV19 and TRBJ2-6; D possibly corresponds to TRBD2 (5 bases). With 3 bases removed from V and 4 bases from J, the gap between germline ends came to 10 bases. This CDR3 is 15 amino acids long. The germline V gene has CDR1 LNHDA and CDR2 SQIVND (reference sequence). In nucleotides, the CDR3 is TGTGCCAGTAGTATTTCGGGGATCGGGGCCAACGTCCTGACTTTC. Protein: CASSISGIGANVLTF.

This clonotype showed up many times. V usage is TRBV4-2 and J usage is TRBJ2-3, with 7 nucleotides matching TRBD1. Germline V gives CDR1 LGHNA, CDR2 YNFKEQ. The ends lost 3 bases at V and 3 bases at J; junction bases unmatched: 9. This CDR3 is built from 16 residues. The CDR3 region has the DNA TGTGCCAGCAGCCATAAGGACAGGATGGGGACAGATACGCAGTATTTT. This codes for CASSHKDRMGTDTQYF.

This clonotype appeared many times. The gene calls are TRBV3-1 and TRBJ2-5; no definite D call. CDR3 length: 14 amino acids. The V gene lost 1 base and the J gene lost 2 bases, with 8 bases spanning the gap. Germline CDR1 reads LGHDT; CDR2 reads YNNKEL (reference sequence). The CDR3 sequence is CASSQARNQETQYF. For the CDR3, the DNA is TGTGCCAGCAGCCAAGCGCGGAATCAAGAGACCCAGTACTTC.

Details on this clonotype: This sequence may be a read error, since a much larger clone differs from it by one base. The genes are TRBV29-1 and TRBJ2-1; tentative D call: TRBD2 (6 bases). V dropped 1 base and J dropped 9 bases, with 16 bases sitting between them. From germline, CDR1 is SQVTM and CDR2 ANQGSEA. The CDR3 loop spans 14 amino acids. The CDR3 sequence is CSVEGGDGVTEQFF. The CDR3 DNA sequence: TGCAGCGTTGAAGGGGGGGACGGGGTGACTGAGCAGTTCTTC.

This clonotype was detected ten times or more. The chain employs TRBV7-9 and TRBJ2-1, with TRBD2 as a possible D gene (6 bases). Trimming removed 6 bases at V and 0 bases at J, with 9 bases between. The germline gives CDR1 SEHNR, CDR2 FQNEAQ (reference sequence). CDR3 length equals 14 residues. CDR3 sequence (DNA): TGTGCCAGCAGTAGCGGTTTCTCCTACAATGAGCAGTTCTTC. Protein sequence: CASSSGFSYNEQFF.

Notes on this clonotype: This could be a read error, since a much larger clone is one nucleotide away. The chain recombines TRBV19 with TRBJ1-5, with 8 positions matching TRBD1. The germline V gene encodes CDR1 LNHDA and CDR2 SQIVND (reference sequence). The CDR3 consists of 15 residues. For the CDR3, the DNA is TGTGCCAGTAGTGGGGGACAGGATAGCAATCAGCTCCAGCATTTT. This gives the protein CASSGGQDSNQLQHF.

In this sample, this clonotype turned up many times. The rearrangement joins TRBV7-2 to TRBJ2-3, with TRBD1 matching over 8 bases. Germline trimming cut 3 bases from V and 6 bases from J; bases unmatched to any gene: 11. This CDR3 has 16 amino acids. Germline CDR1 and CDR2: SGHTA and FQGNSA. CDR3 amino acids: CASSLGQAKVGDTQYF. The CDR3 DNA reads TGTGCCAGCAGCTTGGGACAGGCAAAGGTCGGGGATACGCAGTATTTT.

This clonotype came up many times. V and J are TRBV7-8 and TRBJ2-5; TRBD1 aligns across 7 bases. V lost 4 bases to trimming and J lost 0 bases; unmatched junction nucleotides: 8. The CDR3 extends over 16 amino acids. Per germline, CDR1 SGHVS and CDR2 FQNEAQ. The CDR3 region has the DNA TGTGCCAGCAGCTCCATCCACAGGGGTAACCAAGAGACCCAGTACTTC. It is translated as CASSSIHRGNQETQYF.

This clonotype was found many times. V and J are TRBV3-1 and TRBJ2-1; no firm D call. The CDR3 extends over 12 amino acids. Trimming removed 1 base at V and 6 bases at J, with 4 bases between. The V gene's germline CDR1 is LGHDT and CDR2 YNNKEL (reference sequence). CDR3 coding DNA: TGTGCCAGCAGCCAAGGGATCAATGAGCAGTTCTTC. This sequence encodes CASSQGINEQFF.

The sample holds many counts of this clonotype. This sequence joins TRBV6-6 and TRBJ2-7; 12 positions agree with TRBD2. CDR1 is MNHNY, CDR2 SVGAGI, per germline (reference sequence). J gave up 4 bases and V 6 bases, and 7 bases lay outside the gene matches. The CDR3 contains 15 residues. CDR3 nucleotides: TGTGCCAGCAGCCCGACTAGCGGGAGTAGTTACGAGCAGTACTTC. Translation: CASSPTSGSSYEQYF.

This clonotype was detected ten times or more. The V and J genes are TRBV5-1 and TRBJ1-2; D perhaps matches TRBD1 (5 bases). Germline V CDR1 and CDR2: SGHRS, YFSETQ. This CDR3 region has 12 residues. V was trimmed by 0 bases and J by 7 bases, leaving 7 bases between them. In DNA form, the CDR3 reads TGCGCCAGCAGCTTGGGAAGGGGTGGCTACACCTTC. Protein: CASSLGRGGYTF. Variable domain in full (rest from reference TRBV5-1 and TRBJ1-2): KAGVTQTPRYLIKTRGQQVTLSCSPISGHRSVSWYQQTPGQGLQFLFEYFSETQRNKGNFPGRFSGRQFSNSRSEMNVSTLELGDSALYLCASSLGRGGYTFGSGTRLTVV.

This clonotype came up many times. The chain employs TRBV29-1 and TRBJ2-2; 10 bases align to TRBD1. The CDR3 consists of 15 residues. The germline V gene has CDR1 SQVTM and CDR2 ANQGSEA. V dropped 6 bases and J dropped 3; count of bases not matched to a gene: 7. The CDR3 DNA reads as TGCAGCGTGGCGGGACAGGGGCTATACACCGGGGAGCTGTTTTTT. Translated: CSVAGQGLYTGELFF.

In its sample, this clonotype was seen many times. The chain is built from TRBV19 and TRBJ2-1; TRBD1 might be the D (6 bases). There are 13 residues in the CDR3. Germline V gene sequence: CDR1 LNHDA, CDR2 SQIVND (reference sequence). Trimming cost V 4 bases and J 10 bases, with 14 bases left between them. CDR3 bases: TGTGCCAGTAGTACCTTGGACAGCAGGGAGCAGTTCTTC. This encodes CASSTLDSREQFF.

In its sample, this clonotype was seen many times. The rearrangement links TRBV3-1 to TRBJ1-3, with a possible D match to TRBD1 (6 bases). There are 15 residues in the CDR3. CDR1 and CDR2 from the germline V gene are LGHDT and YNNKEL (reference sequence). The ends were cut back, 1 base at V and 1 base at J, with 8 bases in the middle. In nucleotides, the CDR3 is TGTGCCAGCAGCCAAGGACAGGCTTCTGGAAACACCATATATTTT. It translates to CASSQGQASGNTIYF.

Details on this clonotype: Being one base from a much bigger clone, this may be a read error. The CDR3 carries no conserved terminal phenylalanine or tryptophan, so it likely arises from a read error. The V call is TRBV7-2, the J call TRBJ2-2; TRBD2 agrees at 7 bases. Looked up from germline, CDR1 is SGHTA and CDR2 is FQGNSA. This CDR3 has 16 amino acids. V trimming: 6 bases; J trimming: 3 bases; junction bases outside the gene matches: 10. In DNA form, the CDR3 reads TGTGCCAGCAGTCACACCGGGACTACTCACACCGGGGAGCTGTTTCTT. Translating it yields CASSHTGTTHTGELFL.

The rearrangement uses TRBV20-1 and TRBJ1-1; possible D gene TRBD1, 5 bases. The germline V and J ends were trimmed by 0 bases and 11 bases, with 16 bases remaining between them. CDR1 is DFQATT, CDR2 SNEGSKA, per germline (reference sequence). The CDR3 runs 13 residues. The CDR3 region has the DNA TGCAGTGCTAGAGACCAGCCCCCCGAGGGGGCTTTCTTT. Amino acid sequence: CSARDQPPEGAFF.

This clonotype turned up a few times. The V gene is TRBV18, the J gene TRBJ2-1; 7 bases align to TRBD1. V dropped 6 bases and J dropped 5; count of bases not matched to a gene: 7. Germline CDR1 reads KGHSH; CDR2 reads LQKENI. The CDR3 contains 14 residues. The CDR3 sequence is CASSQGVSNNEQFF. Written as DNA, the CDR3 is TGTGCCAGCTCCCAGGGGGTTTCAAACAATGAGCAGTTCTTC.

This clonotype was found a few times. The chain links TRBV12-3 or TRBV12-4 to TRBJ1-5; the D gene is possibly TRBD1 (5 bases). V lost 7 bases and J 2 bases, leaving 12 bases between the germline ends. The CDR3 contains 14 residues. CDR3 residues: CASNQGFGNQPQHF. In DNA, the CDR3 is TGTGCCAGCAACCAGGGTTTTGGCAATCAGCCCCAGCATTTT.

This clonotype was found a few times. The chain joins TRBV19 to TRBJ2-1, with D unresolved. The germline CDR1 and CDR2 sequences are LNHDA and SQIVND (reference sequence). This CDR3 is built from 13 residues. Trimming left V 3 bases short and J 7 bases short, with 10 bases between. The CDR3 nucleotides are TGTGCCAGTAGTATCGGACCCCGGAATGAGCAGTTCTTC. Translation: CASSIGPRNEQFF.

On this clonotype itself: This could be a read error, since a much larger clone is one nucleotide away. J is TRBJ2-1 and V is TRBV9; 8 bases are a match to TRBD2. CDR3 length equals 13 residues. CDR1 SGDLS and CDR2 YYNGEE come from the germline V gene. The CDR3 protein is CASGSGIANERFF. The CDR3 DNA reads as TGTGCCAGCGGTAGCGGGATAGCGAATGAGCGGTTCTTC.

Concerning this clonotype: A much more abundant neighbour one base away suggests this may be a read error. The CDR3 carries no conserved terminal phenylalanine or tryptophan, so it likely arises from a read error. V is TRBV20-1 and J is TRBJ2-7; 10 bases align to TRBD2. The CDR3 covers 12 residues. V was clipped by 7 bases and J by 2 bases; unmatched bases: 2. Germline CDR1 and CDR2: DFQATT and SNEGSKA (reference sequence). As DNA, the CDR3 is TGCAGTGGTAGCGGGGGGACCTACGAGCAGTACCTC. Translated, it gives CSGSGGTYEQYL.

This clonotype has a single count. This may be a read error: a much more frequent sequence differs by one nucleotide. V usage is TRBV12-5 and J usage is TRBJ1-3; no clear D. This CDR3 contains 14 residues. Germline loops: CDR1 LGHNT, CDR2 FRNRAP. CDR3 protein: CASGLGTSGSTIYF. The CDR3 nucleotides read TGTGCTAGTGGTTTGGGGACCTCTGGAAGCACCATATATTTT.

This clonotype was seen many times. V usage is TRBV30 and J usage is TRBJ2-7, with D perhaps matching TRBD2 (6 bases). The V end lost 3 bases, the J end lost 1 base, and 22 bases lay between the germline ends. From germline, CDR1 is GTSNPN and CDR2 SVGIG (reference sequence). The CDR3 is 17 amino acids. CDR3 in DNA: TGTGCCTGGAGCCTCCTACTACTAGCCGGAAGATCCTACGAGCAGTACTTC. This codes for CAWSLLLLAGRSYEQYF.

This clonotype was observed a few times. The genes are TRBV27 and TRBJ1-3; D ambiguous. The CDR3 loop spans 15 amino acids. Trimming shortened V by 2 bases and J by 0 bases, and 8 bases separated the two germline ends. The germline V gene has CDR1 MNHEY and CDR2 SMNVEV (reference sequence). CDR3 protein: CASSLVGNSGNTIYF. In DNA form, the CDR3 reads TGTGCCAGCAGTTTAGTCGGAAACTCTGGAAACACCATATATTTT.